These T cell receptor beta chains were read from a single sample in a study of blood T cell repertoires in COVID-19. TCRdb's copy holds only in-frame clones and misses some; the assay was immunoSEQ multiplex PCR. The sample lists around 94,000 clones; around four fifths were seen once. Sequencing used peripheral blood. The receptors come from a man aged 45 to 65 with acute or convalescent COVID-19. Each CDR3 is given with its conserved first and last residue. D genes are given only for firm matches. A row's size may be missing; if present it is once, few, many or a size class.

V	J	D	size	DNA	CDR3
TRBV27	TRBJ2-7	NA	NA	TGTGCCAGCAGTCTGGCGGGTATATCCTACGAGCAGTACTTC	CASSLAGISYEQYF
TRBV7-2	TRBJ2-2	TRBD2	NA	TGTGCCAGCAGCTTAGGGTCCGGGGGGGCAACCGGGGAGCTGTTTTTT	CASSLGSGGATGELFF
TRBV7-8	TRBJ2-3	TRBD2	NA	TGTGCCAGCAGCTTAGGTCTAGCGGGGATCACAGATACGCAGTATTTT	CASSLGLAGITDTQYF
TRBV7-2	TRBJ2-5	NA	NA	TGTGCCAGCAGCTTATTCGCGGGCTCAGATCAAGAGACCCAGTACTTC	CASSLFAGSDQETQYF
TRBV18	TRBJ2-7	NA	NA	TGTGCCAGCTCACCACCAGACAGATCCTACGAGCAGTACTTC	CASSPPDRSYEQYF
TRBV18	TRBJ2-7	TRBD2	NA	TGTGCCACCAAACCGCAGGGACTAGCGGGAGGAGGCTACGAGCAGTACTTC	CATKPQGLAGGGYEQYF
TRBV28	TRBJ1-1	NA	NA	TGTGCCAGCAGTTTCCCCAGGGATGCTGAAGCTTTCTTT	CASSFPRDAEAFF
TRBV5-1	TRBJ2-3	NA	NA	TGCGCCAGCAGCTTGAATTCCGGGGGAGATACGCAGTATTTT	CASSLNSGGDTQYF
TRBV25-1	TRBJ1-2	NA	NA	TGTGCCAGCAGTGTCGAGGGACTCCTTGACTATGGCTACACCTTC	CASSVEGLLDYGYTF
TRBV4-1	TRBJ2-3	NA	NA	TGCGCCAGCAGCCAAGATCGGTCCAGGTCAAGCACAGATACGCAGTATTTT	CASSQDRSRSSTDTQYF
TRBV3-1/TRBV3-2	TRBJ1-4	NA	NA	TGTGCCAGCAGCCAAGATACGAGTACAGAACGAAAACTGTTTTTT	CASSQDTSTERKLFF
TRBV6-1	TRBJ1-6	NA	NA	TGTGCCAGCAGTGAATACAGGAGCTCCTATAATTCACCCCTCCACTTT	CASSEYRSSYNSPLHF
TRBV7-3	TRBJ2-7	NA	NA	TGTGCCAGCAGCGCCTCAGGGTATGGCGAGCAGTACTTC	CASSASGYGEQYF
TRBV10-2	TRBJ2-5	TRBD2	NA	TGCGCCAGCAGTGATGCTAGCGGACCCTGGGAGACCCAGTACTTC	CASSDASGPWETQYF
TRBV7-2	TRBJ2-3	NA	NA	TGTGCCAGCAGCTTAAAAGCCCGCACAGATACGCAGTATTTT	CASSLKARTDTQYF
TRBV5-4	TRBJ1-2	NA	NA	TGTGCCAGCAGCTTGGTATTAGGGGATTACTATGGCTACACCTTC	CASSLVLGDYYGYTF
TRBV4-1	TRBJ2-1	TRBD2	NA	TGCGCCAGCAGCCAGGACGGGACTAACTCCTACAATGAGCAGTTCTTC	CASSQDGTNSYNEQFF
TRBV11-3	TRBJ2-1	TRBD2	NA	TGTGCCAGCAGCCCGACTAGCGGGATGTATGAGCAGTTCTTC	CASSPTSGMYEQFF
TRBV6-5	TRBJ2-7	NA	NA	TGTGCCAGCAGTTACGGGGCCCCGGTGGGCGAGCAGTACTTC	CASSYGAPVGEQYF
TRBV7-2	TRBJ2-1	TRBD2	NA	TGTGCCAGCAGCCCCCGGACTAGCCGGGATGAGCAGTTCTTC	CASSPRTSRDEQFF
TRBV27	TRBJ2-7	NA	NA	TGTGCCAGCAGTTTTAAGGGGGGGTCTCTCTACGAGCAGTACTTC	CASSFKGGSLYEQYF
TRBV7-7	TRBJ2-2	TRBD1	once	TGTGCCAGCAGCAAACAGGGGGCAACCGGGGAGCTGTTTTTT	CASSKQGATGELFF
TRBV7-9	TRBJ1-1	TRBD1	NA	TGTGCCAGCAGCCCGTCGGACAGGACCCGATACACTGAAGCTTTCTTT	CASSPSDRTRYTEAFF
TRBV2	TRBJ1-4	NA	NA	TGTGCCAGCAAAGGGACACCTTCAACTAATGAAAAACTGTTTTTT	CASKGTPSTNEKLFF
TRBV5-1	TRBJ1-1	TRBD1	NA	TGCGCCAGCAGCTTGTCCCCGGGGACAGGTGGGGGCACTGAAGCTTTCTTT	CASSLSPGTGGGTEAFF
TRBV11-2	TRBJ1-2	NA	NA	TGTGCCAGCAGCTTGCCTTGGACAGATGGCTACACCTTC	CASSLPWTDGYTF
TRBV4-2	TRBJ2-2	TRBD2	NA	TGTGCCAGCAGCCAAGGACTAGCCACGAACACCGGGGAGCTGTTTTTT	CASSQGLATNTGELFF
TRBV5-6	TRBJ1-2	TRBD1	NA	TGTGCCAGCAGGGACAGGGGAGGAAGCTATGGCTACACCTTC	CASRDRGGSYGYTF
TRBV19	TRBJ1-5	TRBD1	NA	TGTGCCAGTAGTATATTTGTTATCCGGACAGGGGACAATCAGCCCCAGCATTTT	CASSIFVIRTGDNQPQHF
TRBV30	TRBJ2-5	NA	NA	TGTGCCTGGAGTGTAATTCTTTCAGAGACCCAGTACTTC	CAWSVILSETQYF
TRBV2	TRBJ2-4	TRBD1	NA	TGTGCCAGCAAGCAGACAGGGGATTTAAACATTCAGTACTTC	CASKQTGDLNIQYF
TRBV4-3	TRBJ2-3	TRBD2	NA	TGCGCCAGCAGCCAAGAACTTCCTAGCGGGCTACATAGCACAGATACGCAGTATTTT	CASSQELPSGLHSTDTQYF
TRBV7-9	TRBJ2-3	NA	once	TGTGCCAGCAGCTTAGGGGCCCACACAGATACGCAGTATTTT	CASSLGAHTDTQYF
TRBV10-3	TRBJ2-7	TRBD1	NA	TGTGCCATCAGTGAGGGGGGACAGGGGGCCTACGAGCAGTACTTC	CAISEGGQGAYEQYF
TRBV11-2	TRBJ2-3	NA	NA	TGTGCCAGCAGTCAAACAGATACGCAGTATTTT	CASSQTDTQYF
TRBV7-2	TRBJ2-1	TRBD2	NA	TGTGCCAGCAGCTTAGAGGATTGGGGGGGTGTTGAGCAGTTCTTC	CASSLEDWGGVEQFF
TRBV6-5	TRBJ1-5	NA	NA	TGTGCCAGCAGCCTCAGGGCAAAGGGACAGCCCCAGCATTTT	CASSLRAKGQPQHF